The 25 T cell receptor beta chains presented below share a single source sample, sequenced in a study of shared clonotypes between healthy human individuals. Naive CD8 cells were CD45RO-negative, positively selected for CCR7, excluding terminally differentiated effector memory CD45RA+ cells. The data were produced by immunoSEQ multiplex PCR, yet TCRdb's version contains in-frame clones alone and is incomplete. The sample holds roughly 2,000,000 clones; around 93% are singletons and the top ten take around 1.8%. The sequencing sample was made of naive CD8+ T cells from PBMCs. Receptor source: a man aged 18 to 29 in good health. Some clones in this sample may be carry-over from other donors' samples.

The J gene is TRBJ2-5, the V gene TRBV4-2; no clear D gene. The CDR3 loop spans 15 amino acids. V lost 4 bases and J 1 base, leaving 13 bases between the germline ends. Germline V CDR1 and CDR2: LGHNA, YNFKEQ. CDR3 in DNA: TGTGCCAGCAGCCTCAGGTCAGCGTCCCAAGAGACCCAGTACTTC. Amino acid sequence: CASSLRSASQETQYF.

This CDR3 reads CASSFPVTRRTEQYF. The DNA for the CDR3 is TGTGCCAGCAGTTTCCCCGTAACAAGAAGGACCGAGCAGTACTTC. V is TRBV28 and J is TRBJ2-7; D is uncertain. Per the germline V gene, CDR1 is MDHEN and CDR2 is SYDVKM. There are 15 residues in the CDR3. V lost 3 bases and J lost 6, with 18 bases in between. The full variable domain, in which reference TRBV28 and TRBJ2-7 provide the parts outside the CDR3, is DVKVTQSSRYLVKRTGEKVFLECVQDMDHENMFWYRQDPGLGLRLIYFSYDVKMKEKGDIPEGYSVSREKKERFSLILESASTNQTSMYLCASSFPVTRRTEQYFGPGTRLTVT.

This chain links TRBV18 with TRBJ1-6, with TRBD1 as a possible D gene (6 bases). Germline assignment: CDR1 KGHSH and CDR2 LQKENI. This CDR3 is 15 amino acids long. The ends were cut back, 3 bases at V and 7 bases at J, with 13 bases in the middle. Written as DNA, the CDR3 is TGTGCCAGCTCACCGCGGGGGCAGAAAAATTCACCCCTCCACTTT. Protein product: CASSPRGQKNSPLHF. Filled out from reference TRBV18 and TRBJ1-6, the complete variable domain reads NAGVMQNPRHLVRRRGQEARLRCSPMKGHSHVYWYRQLPEEGLKFMVYLQKENIIDESGMPKERFSAEFPKEGPSILRIQQVVRGDSAAYFCASSPRGQKNSPLHFGNGTRLTVT.

This clone was detected a few times. Other DNA sequences in the same sample also yield this CDR3. This rearrangement joins TRBV27 to TRBJ1-1; weak D call: TRBD1 (6 bases). Trimming left V 2 bases short and J 1 base short, with 8 bases between. CDR3 length: 14 amino acids. Per germline, CDR1 MNHEY and CDR2 SMNVEV (reference sequence). DNA of the CDR3: TGTGCCAGCAGTTTAAGGACAGCGAACACTGAAGCTTTCTTT. Its translation is CASSLRTANTEAFF.

To note about this clone: At the DNA level, this CDR3 is encoded by other sequences in the same sample as well. This sequence joins TRBV19 and TRBJ2-7; 7 nucleotides agree with TRBD2. This CDR3 has 14 amino acids. With 5 bases clipped from V and 0 bases from J, the junction kept 4 bases outside the gene matches. CDR1 LNHDA and CDR2 SQIVND come from the germline V gene (reference sequence). This CDR3 reads CASSPRGSSYEQYF. The CDR3 coding sequence is TGTGCCAGTAGTCCGCGGGGGAGCTCCTACGAGCAGTACTTC.

DNA of the CDR3: TGTGCCAGCAGTTCCGGGACACTGGGTCATGGCTACACCTTC. This gives the protein CASSSGTLGHGYTF. The rearrangement joins TRBV28 to TRBJ1-2; maybe TRBD1 (6 bases). In germline, CDR1 is MDHEN, CDR2 SYDVKM. The V end was cut by 4 bases, the J end by 6 bases, with 15 bases between. The CDR3 totals 14 residues.

A few counts support this clone. The CDR3 DNA follows: TGCGCCAGCAGCTTGTACGGTCACTCTGAAGCTTTCTTT. Protein product: CASSLYGHSEAFF. J is TRBJ1-1 and V is TRBV5-1; no definite D call. The germline V gene encodes CDR1 SGHRS and CDR2 YFSETQ. This CDR3 region has 13 residues. The V end lost 1 base, the J end lost 6 bases, and 10 bases lay between the germline ends. Supplemented by reference TRBV5-1 and TRBJ1-1, the full variable domain reads KAGVTQTPRYLIKTRGQQVTLSCSPISGHRSVSWYQQTPGQGLQFLFEYFSETQRNKGNFPGRFSGRQFSNSRSEMNVSTLELGDSALYLCASSLYGHSEAFFGQGTRLTVV.

The chain recombines TRBV7-6 with TRBJ1-2, with 8 bases aligning to TRBD1. Germline CDR1 reads SGHVS; CDR2 reads FNYEAQ. V dropped 2 bases and J dropped 6; count of bases not matched to a gene: 5. The CDR3 consists of 14 residues. CDR3 sequence reads: CASSLNQGADGYTF. The CDR3 DNA is TGTGCCAGCAGCTTAAATCAGGGGGCAGATGGCTACACCTTC.

This sequence joins TRBV5-4 and TRBJ2-5, with 7 bases that match TRBD2. CDR1 is SGHNT, CDR2 YYREEE, per germline (reference sequence). J gave up 1 base and V 4 bases, and 7 bases lay outside the gene matches. The CDR3 contains 15 residues. The CDR3 region has the DNA TGTGCCAGCAGCAATCCCGGGACTACCCAAGAGACCCAGTACTTC. Its translation: CASSNPGTTQETQYF.

This chain joins TRBV9 and TRBJ1-1; TRBD1 agrees at 7 bases. Germline loops: CDR1 SGDLS, CDR2 YYNGEE. The V segment lost 0 bases and the J segment 1 base; nucleotides outside the gene matches: 6. This CDR3 contains 16 residues. CDR3 coding DNA: TGTGCCAGCAGCGTAGGGGACAGATTTTCGAACACTGAAGCTTTCTTT. Protein: CASSVGDRFSNTEAFF.

This rearrangement joins TRBV6-1 to TRBJ1-5; D call uncertain. This CDR3 contains 14 residues. Deletions cut 3 bases from V and 5 bases from J, with 11 bases between. The V gene's germline CDR1 is MNHNS and CDR2 SASEGT. CDR3: CASSEAEGYQPQHF. Written as DNA, the CDR3 is TGTGCCAGCAGTGAGGCGGAGGGCTATCAGCCCCAGCATTTT.

The gene calls are TRBV29-1 and TRBJ2-1; TRBD1 agrees at 8 bases. In germline, CDR1 is SQVTM, CDR2 ANQGSEA. V dropped 7 bases and J dropped 3; count of bases not matched to a gene: 5. The CDR3 contains 13 residues. The CDR3 sequence: CSARQGYYNEQFF. The CDR3 nucleotides read TGCAGCGCCCGACAGGGGTACTACAATGAGCAGTTCTTC.

The chain is built from TRBV5-8 and TRBJ1-2; D may be TRBD1 (6 bases). The germline V gene has CDR1 SGHTS and CDR2 YDEGEE. The CDR3 length is 16 residues. V lost 3 bases, J lost 2 bases, and 17 bases lay in between. CDR3 region: CASSYRLGQWNYGYTF. The CDR3, as DNA: TGTGCCAGCAGCTATAGATTAGGACAGTGGAACTATGGCTACACCTTC.

The rearrangement joins TRBV7-6 to TRBJ2-1, with 7 bases that match TRBD2. The length of the CDR3 is 18 residues. Looked up from germline, CDR1 is SGHVS and CDR2 is FNYEAQ. V shed 4 bases, J shed 1 base, and the junction held 13 bases outside the gene matches. CDR3 bases: TGTGCCAGCAGCTCGCCGGGGGGAAAAAGTGGATCCTACAATGAGCAGTTCTTC. Protein: CASSSPGGKSGSYNEQFF.

This chain joins TRBV19 and TRBJ2-1, with 7 bases identical to TRBD1. The CDR3 spans 14 residues. With V trimmed by 5 bases and J by 3 bases, 4 bases remained unmatched. Germline V lookup: CDR1 LNHDA, CDR2 SQIVND (reference sequence). The CDR3 sequence is CASSPRTGYNEQFF. The CDR3 DNA reads as TGTGCCAGTAGTCCCCGGACAGGCTACAATGAGCAGTTCTTC.

With respect to this clone: The sample contains more than one DNA sequence encoding this CDR3. The chain joins TRBV28 to TRBJ1-5; 9 bases line up with TRBD1. Germline lookup yields CDR1 MDHEN and CDR2 SYDVKM. The V segment lost 5 bases and the J segment 1 base; nucleotides outside the gene matches: 3. The CDR3 length is 15 residues. In DNA, the CDR3 is TGTGCCAGCAGTCCAACAGGGGGCAGCAATCAGCCCCAGCATTTT. Translation gives CASSPTGGSNQPQHF.

The CDR3 reads CASSQSLDSNTEAFF. The CDR3 bases are TGTGCCAGCAGCCAATCTTTGGACTCAAACACTGAAGCTTTCTTT. This sequence joins TRBV16 and TRBJ1-1; no reliable D call. Looked up from germline, CDR1 is KGHSY and CDR2 is FQNENV. V lost 0 bases, J lost 2 bases, and 10 bases lay in between. CDR3 length equals 15 residues.

CDR3 amino acids: CASSPQESQDGTQYF. CDR3 DNA sequence: TGTGCCAGCAGCCCCCAGGAATCGCAGGACGGGACCCAGTACTTC. The rearrangement uses TRBV7-9 and TRBJ2-5; D unclear. The V end lost 5 bases, the J end lost 7 bases, and 20 bases lay between the germline ends. The CDR3 has 15 residues. Germline lookup yields CDR1 SEHNR and CDR2 FQNEAQ (reference sequence).

The chain uses TRBV7-9 and TRBJ2-7; D perhaps matches TRBD1 (6 bases). Germline values: CDR1 SEHNR, CDR2 FQNEAQ (reference sequence). The length of the CDR3 is 13 residues. The V and J ends lost 5 bases and 5 bases respectively, with 13 bases between them. CDR3: CASSPQGQDEQYF. DNA of the CDR3: TGTGCCAGCAGCCCCCAGGGGCAGGACGAGCAGTACTTC.

The V gene is TRBV5-1, the J gene TRBJ2-2; 9 nucleotides line up with TRBD1. Germline loops: CDR1 SGHRS, CDR2 YFSETQ. V lost 6 bases and J lost 1; bases outside the gene matches: 13. The CDR3 runs to 18 residues. The CDR3 reads CASNITGTGFGNTGELFF. As DNA, the CDR3 is TGCGCCAGCAACATAACCGGGACAGGGTTTGGGAACACCGGGGAGCTGTTTTTT.

This clone has a single count. V gene TRBV4-3 combines with J gene TRBJ1-3; D unresolved. From germline, CDR1 is LGHNA and CDR2 YSLEER. This CDR3 comprises 16 residues. V was pared by 0 bases and J by 1 base, with 10 bases between. The CDR3 nucleotides read TGCGCCAGCAGCCAAGATGTGCGTCGATCTGGAAACACCATATATTTT. It yields the protein CASSQDVRRSGNTIYF.

The chain is built from TRBV6-5 and TRBJ2-7, with TRBD2 as a possible D gene (6 bases). The CDR3 is made up of 13 amino acids. The germline V and J ends were trimmed by 8 bases and 7 bases, with 18 bases remaining between them. The V gene's germline CDR1 is MNHEY and CDR2 SVGAGI. The CDR3 sequence: CASSGTFWGEQYF. CDR3 sequence (DNA): TGTGCCAGCTCCGGGACTTTCTGGGGAGAGCAGTACTTC.

The chain couples TRBV9 to TRBJ2-1; D call uncertain. The V and J ends lost 4 bases and 1 base respectively, with 9 bases between them. Per the germline V gene, CDR1 is SGDLS and CDR2 is YYNGEE. The CDR3 totals 14 residues. The CDR3 reads CASSSRSSYNEQFF. The CDR3 DNA is TGTGCCAGCAGCTCCCGGAGTTCCTACAATGAGCAGTTCTTC.

This sequence joins TRBV6-5 and TRBJ1-4; D may be TRBD1 (5 bases). This CDR3 is built from 16 residues. Germline V gives CDR1 MNHEY, CDR2 SVGAGI. Trimming cost V 1 base and J 0 bases, with 9 bases left between them. The CDR3, as DNA: TGTGCCAGCAGTTACTGGGGCCCAGCAACTAATGAAAAACTGTTTTTT. Protein: CASSYWGPATNEKLFF.

The CDR3 spells CASSPTTTDGYEQYF. CDR3 in DNA: TGTGCCAGCTCACCCACGACGACGGACGGGTACGAGCAGTACTTC. The chain employs TRBV18 and TRBJ2-7; D not resolved. This CDR3 comprises 15 residues. V gave up 3 bases and J gave up 4 bases, with 16 bases separating them. CDR1 KGHSH and CDR2 LQKENI come from the germline V gene.